The 25 T cell receptor beta chains reported below all come from one sample, sequenced in a study of T-cell reconstitution after alpha-beta-depleted transplantation in children. Construction of the TCRbeta library involved unique molecular identifiers. TCRdb redid the calling of the PCR reads with MiXCR, one entry per CDR3 protein. There are 800,000 to 1,000,000 distinct CDR3 sequences in the sample; about 29% occur only once, and about 28% lies in the top ten. Here the sequenced sample was PBMCs, mostly from graft donor cells, taken 360 days after TCRalphabeta/CD19-depleted stem cell transplant. Receptors originate from a boy under two years old who had a stem cell transplant for SCID, so the T cells may come from the graft donor.

The chain carries TRBV7-7 and TRBJ2-1; a possible D gene is TRBD2 (5 bases). V was cut by 2 bases and J by 10 bases, with 15 bases left in between. Germline V gene data show CDR1 as SSHAT and CDR2 as FNYEAQ (reference sequence). This CDR3 has 14 residues. CDR3 nucleotides: TGTGCCAGCAGCTTACTAGGGAGATCCTACGAGCAGTTCTTC. Translated, it gives CASSLLGRSYEQFF.

This clonotype was seen only a few times. J is TRBJ2-5 and V is TRBV3-1; D is ambiguous. V lost 0 bases and J 1 base, leaving 9 bases between the germline ends. There are 15 residues in the CDR3. Germline V lookup: CDR1 LGHDT, CDR2 YNNKEL (reference sequence). The CDR3 DNA is TGTGCCAGCAGCCAAGATTGGGTCTTCCAAGAGACCCAGTACTTC. Amino acid sequence: CASSQDWVFQETQYF.

Comment on this clonotype: The junction differs from germline at one of its ends, possibly a read error. V gene TRBV7-8 combines with J gene TRBJ2-2, with D tentatively TRBD2 (7 bases). The CDR3 has 19 amino acids. CDR1 and CDR2 (germline): SGHVS, FQNEAQ. The CDR3 loop reads CASSLNRRLAVGADGQLFF. The CDR3 DNA reads TGTGCCAGCAGCTTAAATAGGAGGCTAGCGGTGGGGGCCGACGGGCAGCTGTTTTTT.

V gene TRBV6-5 combines with J gene TRBJ1-1; unclear D gene. Germline lookup yields CDR1 MNHEY and CDR2 SVGAGI. CDR3 length: 15 amino acids. V was pared by 2 bases and J by 1 base, with 11 bases between. CDR3: CASSYRSTRNTEAFF. CDR3 in DNA: TGTGCCAGCAGTTACAGGAGTACGAGGAACACTGAAGCTTTCTTT.

The V gene is TRBV4-1, the J gene TRBJ2-7; 8 bases agree with TRBD2. Germline values: CDR1 MGHRA, CDR2 YSYEKL. The CDR3 runs to 17 residues. Trimming at V came to 3 bases and at J to 5 bases, leaving 15 bases not matched to a gene. DNA for the CDR3: TGCGCCAGCAGCCATCCACCCAGCGAGCGGGGGACTAACGAGCAGTACTTC. Translating gives CASSHPPSERGTNEQYF.

The V and J genes are TRBV5-1 and TRBJ2-7, with TRBD1 identical over 7 bases. Unmatched junction bases numbered 12, after V lost 4 bases and J lost 2 bases. Looked up from germline, CDR1 is SGHRS and CDR2 is YFSETQ. The CDR3 spans 16 residues. As DNA, the CDR3 is TGCGCCAGCAGCCCAGGACAGGTAAACGGGGCCTACGAGCAGTACTTC. Translation: CASSPGQVNGAYEQYF.

This clonotype turned up a few times. The chain carries TRBV28 and TRBJ1-1; D unclear. From germline, CDR1 is MDHEN and CDR2 SYDVKM. There are 14 residues in the CDR3. The V end was cut by 4 bases, the J end by 4 bases, with 13 bases between. The CDR3 nucleotides read TGTGCCAGCAGTTCGGGCCTTTTGGGCACTGAAGCTTTCTTT. Translating it yields CASSSGLLGTEAFF.

The rearrangement links TRBV3-1 to TRBJ2-7; 12 nucleotides match TRBD1. The CDR3 spans 16 residues. Germline assignment: CDR1 LGHDT and CDR2 YNNKEL (reference sequence). Trimming removed 5 bases from V and 8 bases from J; junction bases left unmatched: 13. The CDR3 region has the DNA TGTGCCAGCAGCTCGAACACCGGGACAGGGGGCACTAAGCAGTACTTC. Translating gives CASSSNTGTGGTKQYF.

The table lists this clonotype with a few counts. The rearrangement uses TRBV5-6 and TRBJ1-1; D ambiguous. CDR1 SGHDT and CDR2 YYEEEE come from the germline V gene. Deletions cut 4 bases from V and 2 bases from J, with 9 bases between. The CDR3 totals 13 residues. As DNA, the CDR3 is TGTGCCAGCAGCCCCCTAATAAACACTGAAGCTTTCTTT. Its translation: CASSPLINTEAFF.

There are a few counts of this clonotype. The chain carries TRBV12-3 or TRBV12-4 and TRBJ1-1; 7 bases are a match to TRBD1. V lost 6 bases to trimming and J lost 1 base; unmatched junction nucleotides: 8. This CDR3 comprises 15 residues. This CDR3 reads CASRPDRVRNTEAFF. The CDR3 nucleotides read TGTGCCAGCAGACCCGACAGGGTGCGGAACACTGAAGCTTTCTTT.

This clonotype came up once. The chain employs TRBV5-1 and TRBJ2-1; the D gene is possibly TRBD1 (6 bases). Trimming stripped 2 bases from V and 2 bases from J, with 17 bases between. The CDR3 is made up of 17 amino acids. Germline V gene lookup returns CDR1 SGHRS and CDR2 YFSETQ. The CDR3 protein is CASSFFLGQGPYNEQFF. The CDR3 region has the DNA TGCGCCAGCAGCTTTTTCCTGGGTCAGGGGCCCTACAATGAGCAGTTCTTC.

This chain links TRBV12-3 or TRBV12-4 with TRBJ2-1; 8 bases match TRBD2. The CDR3 spans 17 residues. With 0 bases clipped from V and 2 bases from J, the junction kept 6 bases outside the gene matches. The CDR3 protein is CASSLAARRGAYNEQFF. As DNA, the CDR3 is TGTGCCAGCAGTTTAGCGGCTCGGCGGGGGGCCTACAATGAGCAGTTCTTC.

The chain has TRBV3-1 and TRBJ2-3; TRBD1 agrees at 7 bases. Germline CDR1 LGHDT, CDR2 YNNKEL (reference sequence). V shed 1 base, J shed 5 bases, and the junction held 15 bases outside the gene matches. CDR3 length: 18 amino acids. The CDR3 bases are TGTGCCAGCAGCCAAGGGGTACCTACCGGGACAGTAAAAGATACGCAGTATTTT. It translates to CASSQGVPTGTVKDTQYF.

On this clonotype itself: A junction boundary mismatches the germline segment, possibly from a read error. The CDR3 coding sequence is TGTGCCAGCAGCCCCCAGCGGGCAGGGACCGGGGAGCTGCTTTTT. Residues: CASSPQRAGTGELLF. This rearrangement joins TRBV9 to TRBJ2-2, with D maybe TRBD2 (6 bases). Germline CDR1 SGDLS, CDR2 YYNGEE. This CDR3 spans 15 amino acids.

This chain connects TRBV6-4 to TRBJ1-6, with D uncertain. This CDR3 is built from 13 residues. V was pared by 4 bases and J by 8 bases, with 9 bases between. Germline V CDR1 and CDR2: MRHNA, SNTAGT. This chain's CDR3 is CASSAYEDSPLHF. Here the CDR3 DNA reads TGTGCCAGCAGTGCCTACGAGGATTCACCCCTCCACTTT.

This clonotype was seen a few times. The rearrangement links TRBV24-1 to TRBJ2-2, with D unresolved. V was shortened by 4 bases and J by 1 base, with 15 bases between the two germline ends. Germline V lookup: CDR1 KGHDR, CDR2 SFDVKD. CDR3 length equals 17 residues. The CDR3 sequence is CATSDPGTSVNTGELFF. The CDR3 nucleotides read TGTGCCACCAGTGACCCCGGTACCTCGGTGAACACCGGGGAGCTGTTTTTT.

There are a few counts of this clonotype. The chain couples TRBV7-9 to TRBJ1-1, with TRBD1 matching over 10 bases. The CDR3 spans 15 residues. V gave up 9 bases and J gave up 6 bases; unmatched junction bases: 13. Germline CDR1 SEHNR, CDR2 FQNEAQ (reference sequence). CDR3 sequence reads: CASGDGTGVSAEAFF. The DNA of the CDR3 is TGTGCCAGTGGTGACGGGACAGGGGTTTCTGCTGAAGCTTTCTTT.

The sample holds a few counts of this clonotype. This chain joins TRBV6-1 and TRBJ2-1; D uncertain. The CDR3 sequence is 15 residues long. V was trimmed by 3 bases and J by 3 bases, leaving 12 bases between them. Germline CDR1 reads MNHNS; CDR2 reads SASEGT. The CDR3 nucleotides read TGTGCCAGCAGTGATGACACCCCAAACTACAATGAGCAGTTCTTC. Protein: CASSDDTPNYNEQFF.

The V call is TRBV3-1, the J call TRBJ1-5; D unclear. This CDR3 contains 18 residues. Germline CDR1 and CDR2: LGHDT and YNNKEL (reference sequence). V was pared by 0 bases and J by 0 bases, with 15 bases between. The CDR3, as DNA: TGTGCCAGCAGCCAAGATCGAGGGCAGAACTATAGCAATCAGCCCCAGCATTTT. Its translation is CASSQDRGQNYSNQPQHF.

For the CDR3, the DNA is TGTGCCAGCAGTTTAACAACCTTCTCTGGCTACACCTTC. This codes for CASSLTTFSGYTF. The chain links TRBV12-3 or TRBV12-4 to TRBJ1-2; no definite D call. V shed 2 bases and J shed 7 bases, with 11 bases lying between them. This CDR3 has 13 residues.

This clonotype was detected only a few times. The chain combines TRBV20-1 with TRBJ1-4; D gene unclear. This CDR3 comprises 13 residues. V dropped 3 bases and J dropped 0 bases, with 5 bases sitting between them. CDR1 is DFQATT, CDR2 SNEGSKA, per germline (reference sequence). CDR3 in DNA: TGCAGTGCTAGGGTGGCAACTAATGAAAAACTGTTTTTT. Its protein is CSARVATNEKLFF.

This clonotype showed up just a few times. The V call is TRBV28, the J call TRBJ1-4; D uncertain. Trimming pared 4 bases from V and 0 bases from J, leaving 18 bases between. CDR3 length equals 18 residues. CDR1 is MDHEN and CDR2 is SYDVKM in the germline V gene. DNA for the CDR3: TGTGCCAGCAGTTCTATCCCCCCTCCCGGTGCAACTAATGAAAAACTGTTTTTT. This translates into CASSSIPPPGATNEKLFF. The variable domain in full, completed from reference TRBV28 and TRBJ1-4, reads DVKVTQSSRYLVKRTGEKVFLECVQDMDHENMFWYRQDPGLGLRLIYFSYDVKMKEKGDIPEGYSVSREKKERFSLILESASTNQTSMYLCASSSIPPPGATNEKLFFGSGTQLSVL.

A few counts support this clonotype. The chain combines TRBV10-3 with TRBJ2-7; no definite D call. V shed 8 bases and J shed 7 bases, with 15 bases lying between them. CDR1 and CDR2 (germline): ENHRY, SYGVKD. The CDR3 is made up of 12 amino acids. The CDR3 nucleotides read TGTGCCATCTCACCAGGAACGGCAGAGCAGTACTTC. The encoded protein is CAISPGTAEQYF.

The genes are TRBV20-1 and TRBJ2-3; 11 bases are shared with TRBD2. V lost 1 base, J lost 2 bases, and 11 bases stayed unmatched. The CDR3 consists of 18 residues. The V gene's germline CDR1 is DFQATT and CDR2 SNEGSKA (reference sequence). CDR3 region: CSARAGIAGGNPTDTQYF. Here the CDR3 DNA reads TGCAGTGCTAGAGCAGGAATAGCGGGGGGGAACCCCACAGATACGCAGTATTTT.

V gene TRBV21-1 combines with J gene TRBJ2-5; no DNA check was done on the table's D call, TRBD1. TRBV21-1 is recorded as a pseudogene. This CDR3 has 14 residues. The CDR3 bases are TGTGCCAGCAGCCCGTGTAGAGGGGAGGAGACCCAGTACTTC. This encodes CASSPCRGEETQYF.